The rows below give T cell receptor beta chains drawn from one sample of a study of glioma-infiltrating T cells after dendritic cell vaccination. Here immunoSEQ multiplex PCR was the method, and the copy in TCRdb shows in-frame clones only, minus some. Among fewer than 75,000 clones listed, roughly 84% were seen once. The specimen comprised blood, sampled after dendritic cell vaccination. The receptor set was obtained from a human donor with glioblastoma. CDR3s include the opening cysteine and the closing phenylalanine or tryptophan. The D gene is left open where the match is weak. Some rows have no size entry. The others give once, few or many, or a class for an expanded clone.

TRBV4-1	.	TRBJ2-3	.	CASSQVTMSSRDTQYF	TGCGCCAGCAGCCAAGTTACTATGTCTAGCCGAGATACGCAGTATTTT
TRBV5-4	.	TRBJ2-7	.	CASSLDRGGGEQYF	TGTGCCAGCAGCCTTGACAGGGGAGGGGGCGAGCAGTACTTC
TRBV19	TRBD1	TRBJ1-2	.	CATSRDRGPGGYGYTF	TGTGCCACCTCTCGGGACAGGGGTCCCGGGGGGTATGGCTACACCTTC
TRBV6-5	TRBD1	TRBJ2-2	.	CASNRGTNTGELFF	TGTGCCAGCAACAGGGGGACGAACACCGGGGAGCTGTTTTTT
TRBV5-4	.	TRBJ2-7	.	CASSLSDGDYEQYF	TGTGCCAGCAGCTTGTCCGACGGAGACTACGAGCAGTACTTC
TRBV7-2	TRBD2	TRBJ2-5	once	CASSLALAGETQYF	TGTGCCAGCAGCTTAGCTCTAGCGGGGGAGACCCAGTACTTC
TRBV29-1	.	TRBJ2-3	.	CSVEVTGSTDTQYF	TGCAGCGTTGAGGTAACAGGTAGCACAGATACGCAGTATTTT
TRBV9	.	TRBJ2-5	.	CASSVRWDGQGQETQYF	TGTGCCAGCAGCGTTCGGTGGGACGGGCAGGGGCAAGAGACCCAGTACTTC
TRBV6-1	TRBD1	TRBJ2-7	.	CASGGQAYEQYF	TGTGCCAGCGGGGGACAGGCCTACGAGCAGTACTTC
TRBV7-3	.	TRBJ2-3	.	CASSLTGNGADTQYF	TGTGCCAGCAGCTTAACAGGAAACGGGGCAGATACGCAGTATTTT
TRBV4-2	.	TRBJ1-6	.	CASSQEWQNYNSPLHF	TGTGCCAGCAGCCAAGAGTGGCAGAACTATAATTCACCCCTCCACTTT